This TCR beta chain was documented in a study of early T cells in non-severe SARS-CoV-2 infection. From germline, CDR1 is LGHDT and CDR2 YNNKEL (reference sequence). The length of the CDR3 is 16 residues. With V trimmed by 1 base and J by 0 bases, 2 bases remained unmatched. This clonotype showed up many times. Each CDR3 protein gets one entry after TCRdb re-called the 5' RACE reads with MiXCR. The sample lists 65,000 to 95,000 distinct CDR3 sequences, around 15% seen once, with about a tenth in the top ten. The sample consisted of whole blood. The V gene is TRBV3-1, the J gene TRBJ2-2, with 7 bases fitting TRBD1. The origin of this receptor is an adult who was a healthcare worker with PCR-confirmed SARS-CoV-2 infection or an uninfected control (not recorded which). The chain's CDR3 is CASSQGQGANTGELFF. Written as DNA, the CDR3 is TGTGCCAGCAGCCAAGGGCAGGGGGCGAACACCGGGGAGCTGTTTTTT.